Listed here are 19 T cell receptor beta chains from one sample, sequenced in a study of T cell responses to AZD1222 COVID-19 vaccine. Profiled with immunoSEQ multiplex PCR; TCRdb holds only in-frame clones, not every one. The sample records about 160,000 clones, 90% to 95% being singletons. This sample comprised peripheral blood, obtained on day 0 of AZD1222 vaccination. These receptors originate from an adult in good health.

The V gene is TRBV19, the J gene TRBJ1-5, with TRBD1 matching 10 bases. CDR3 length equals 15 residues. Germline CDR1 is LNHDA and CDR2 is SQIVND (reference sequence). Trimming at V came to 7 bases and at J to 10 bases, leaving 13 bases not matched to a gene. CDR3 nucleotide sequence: TGTGCCAGTAAAGTCTGGGGGACAGGGGCAACTCCCCAGCATTTT. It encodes CASKVWGTGATPQHF.

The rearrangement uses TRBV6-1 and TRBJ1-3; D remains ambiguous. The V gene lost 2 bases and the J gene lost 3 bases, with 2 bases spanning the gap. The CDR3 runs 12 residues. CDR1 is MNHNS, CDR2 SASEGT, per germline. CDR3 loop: CASSEIGNTIYF. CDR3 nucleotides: TGTGCCAGCAGTGAAATTGGAAACACCATATATTTT.

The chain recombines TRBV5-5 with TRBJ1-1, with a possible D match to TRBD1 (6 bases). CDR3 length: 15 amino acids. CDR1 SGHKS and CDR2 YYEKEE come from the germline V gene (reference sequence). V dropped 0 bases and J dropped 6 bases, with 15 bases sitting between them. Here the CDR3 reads CASSLGGHRESEAFF. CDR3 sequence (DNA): TGTGCCAGCAGCTTGGGGGGCCACAGGGAATCTGAAGCTTTCTTT. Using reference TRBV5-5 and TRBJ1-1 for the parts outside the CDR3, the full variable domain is DAGVTQSPTHLIKTRGQQVTLRCSPISGHKSVSWYQQVLGQGPQFIFQYYEKEERGRGNFPDRFSARQFPNYSSELNVNALLLGDSALYLCASSLGGHRESEAFFGQGTRLTVV.

Here the CDR3 reads CASSAEDRVSTEAFF. The CDR3 DNA follows: TGTGCCAGCAGCGCCGAGGACAGGGTGAGCACTGAAGCTTTCTTT. This rearrangement joins TRBV9 to TRBJ1-1; TRBD1 matches at 8 bases. CDR1 is SGDLS, CDR2 YYNGEE, per germline. After removal of 3 bases from V and 4 bases from J, the junction contained 8 bases not matched to a gene. The CDR3 is 15 residues long.

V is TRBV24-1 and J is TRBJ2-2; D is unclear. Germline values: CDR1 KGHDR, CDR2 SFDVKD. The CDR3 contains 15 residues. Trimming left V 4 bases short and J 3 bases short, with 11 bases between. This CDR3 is CATSDPNRYTGELFF. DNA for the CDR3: TGTGCCACCAGTGACCCGAACAGATACACCGGGGAGCTGTTTTTT.

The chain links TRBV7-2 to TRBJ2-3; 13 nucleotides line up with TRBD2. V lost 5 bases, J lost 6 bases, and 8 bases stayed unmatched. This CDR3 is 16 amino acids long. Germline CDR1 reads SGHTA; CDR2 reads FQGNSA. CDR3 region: CASSKTSGRAKDTQYF. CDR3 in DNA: TGTGCCAGCAGCAAAACTAGCGGGAGGGCCAAGGATACGCAGTATTTT.

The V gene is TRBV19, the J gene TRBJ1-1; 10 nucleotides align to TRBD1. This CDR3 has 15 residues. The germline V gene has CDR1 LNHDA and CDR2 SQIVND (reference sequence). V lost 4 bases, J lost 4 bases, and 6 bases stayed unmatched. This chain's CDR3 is CASSTTGTGATEAFF. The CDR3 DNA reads TGTGCCAGTAGTACGACCGGGACAGGGGCCACTGAAGCTTTCTTT.

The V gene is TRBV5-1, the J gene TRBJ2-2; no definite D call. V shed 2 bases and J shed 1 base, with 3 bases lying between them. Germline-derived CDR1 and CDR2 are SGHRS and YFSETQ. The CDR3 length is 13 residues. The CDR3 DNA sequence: TGCGCCAGCAGCTTCGGGAACACCGGGGAGCTGTTTTTT. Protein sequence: CASSFGNTGELFF. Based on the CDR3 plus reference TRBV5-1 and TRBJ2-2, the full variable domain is KAGVTQTPRYLIKTRGQQVTLSCSPISGHRSVSWYQQTPGQGLQFLFEYFSETQRNKGNFPGRFSGRQFSNSRSEMNVSTLELGDSALYLCASSFGNTGELFFGEGSRLTVL.

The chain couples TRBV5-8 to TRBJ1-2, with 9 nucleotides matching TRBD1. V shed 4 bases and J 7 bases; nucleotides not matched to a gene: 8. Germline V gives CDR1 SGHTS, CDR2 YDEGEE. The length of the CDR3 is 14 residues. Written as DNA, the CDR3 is TGTGCCAGCAGCCGAAGAGGGACAGGGCTTGGCTACACCTTC. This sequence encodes CASSRRGTGLGYTF. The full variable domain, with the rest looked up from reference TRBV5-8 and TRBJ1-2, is EAGVTQSPTHLIKTRGQQATLRCSPISGHTSVYWYQQALGLGLQFLLWYDEGEERNRGNFPPRFSGRQFPNYSSELNVNALELEDSALYLCASSRRGTGLGYTFGSGTRLTVV.

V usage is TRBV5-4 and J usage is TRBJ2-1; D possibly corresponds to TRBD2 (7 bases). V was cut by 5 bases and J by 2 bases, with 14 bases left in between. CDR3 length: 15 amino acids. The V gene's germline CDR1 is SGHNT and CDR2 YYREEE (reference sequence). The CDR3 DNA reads TGTGCCAGCAGTTCTGGGGGGGCCACCTACAATGAGCAGTTCTTC. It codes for CASSSGGATYNEQFF.

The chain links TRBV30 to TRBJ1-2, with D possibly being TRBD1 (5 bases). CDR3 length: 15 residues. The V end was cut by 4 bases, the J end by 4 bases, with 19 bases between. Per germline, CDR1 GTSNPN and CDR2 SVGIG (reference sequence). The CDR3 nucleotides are TGTGCCTGGACACAGGACACCGGGCTCGGCTATGGCTACACCTTC. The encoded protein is CAWTQDTGLGYGYTF.

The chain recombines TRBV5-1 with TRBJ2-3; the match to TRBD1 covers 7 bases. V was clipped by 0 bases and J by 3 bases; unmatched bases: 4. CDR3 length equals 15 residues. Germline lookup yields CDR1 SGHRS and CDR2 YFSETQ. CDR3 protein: CASSLEGGLTDTQYF. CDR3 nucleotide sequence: TGCGCCAGCAGCTTGGAAGGGGGCCTTACAGATACGCAGTATTTT. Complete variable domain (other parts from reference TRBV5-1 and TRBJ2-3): KAGVTQTPRYLIKTRGQQVTLSCSPISGHRSVSWYQQTPGQGLQFLFEYFSETQRNKGNFPGRFSGRQFSNSRSEMNVSTLELGDSALYLCASSLEGGLTDTQYFGPGTRLTVL.

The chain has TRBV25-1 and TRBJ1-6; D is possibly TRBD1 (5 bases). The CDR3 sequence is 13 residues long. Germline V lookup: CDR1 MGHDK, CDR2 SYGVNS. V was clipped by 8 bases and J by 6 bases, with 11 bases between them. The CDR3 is CASVPDSNSPLHF. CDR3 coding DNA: TGTGCCAGCGTACCCGACAGTAATTCACCCCTCCACTTT.

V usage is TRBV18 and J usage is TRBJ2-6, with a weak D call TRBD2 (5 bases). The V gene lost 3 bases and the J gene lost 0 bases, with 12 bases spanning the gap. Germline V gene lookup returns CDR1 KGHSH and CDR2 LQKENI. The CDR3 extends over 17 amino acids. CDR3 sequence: CASSPSGRNSGANVLTF. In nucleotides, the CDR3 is TGTGCCAGCTCACCGAGCGGCAGAAACTCTGGGGCCAACGTCCTGACTTTC.

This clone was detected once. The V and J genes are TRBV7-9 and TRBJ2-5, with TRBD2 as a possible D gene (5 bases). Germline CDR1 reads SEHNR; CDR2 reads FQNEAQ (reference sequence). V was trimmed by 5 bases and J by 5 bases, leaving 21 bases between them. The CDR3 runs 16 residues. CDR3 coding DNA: TGTGCCAGCAGCCACTATCGGGGTAGGAAGGATGAGACCCAGTACTTC. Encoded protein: CASSHYRGRKDETQYF.

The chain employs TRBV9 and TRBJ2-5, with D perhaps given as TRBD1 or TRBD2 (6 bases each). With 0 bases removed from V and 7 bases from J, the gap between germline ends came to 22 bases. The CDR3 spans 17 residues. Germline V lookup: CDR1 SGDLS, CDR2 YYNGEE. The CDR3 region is CASSVEIGGGQGGTQYF. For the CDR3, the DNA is TGTGCCAGCAGCGTAGAGATCGGAGGAGGGCAAGGGGGGACCCAGTACTTC.

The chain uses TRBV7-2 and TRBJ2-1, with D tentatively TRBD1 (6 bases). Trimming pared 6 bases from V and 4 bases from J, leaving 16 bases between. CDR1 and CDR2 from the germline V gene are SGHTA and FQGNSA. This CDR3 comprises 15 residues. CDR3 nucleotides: TGTGCCAGCAGTACTTCCCCGGACAGATACAATGAGCAGTTCTTC. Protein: CASSTSPDRYNEQFF.

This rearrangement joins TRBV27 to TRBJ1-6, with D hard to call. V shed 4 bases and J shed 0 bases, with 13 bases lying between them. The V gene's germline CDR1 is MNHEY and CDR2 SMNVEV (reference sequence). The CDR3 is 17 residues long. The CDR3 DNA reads TGTGCCAGCAGTTCGGGAGCTGAGAGCTCCTATAATTCACCCCTCCACTTT. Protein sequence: CASSSGAESSYNSPLHF.

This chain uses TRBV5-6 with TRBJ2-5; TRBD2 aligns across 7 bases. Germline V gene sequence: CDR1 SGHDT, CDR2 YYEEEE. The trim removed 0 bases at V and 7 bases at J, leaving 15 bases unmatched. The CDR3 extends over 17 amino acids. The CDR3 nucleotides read TGTGCCAGCAGCTTGGTATGGGCGGCTAGCGGCCGCATGACCCAGTACTTC. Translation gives CASSLVWAASGRMTQYF.